These 30 T cell receptor beta chains originate from one sample sequenced in a study of technical replicates of blood from a few donors. Assay used: immunoSEQ multiplex PCR; TCRdb lists only in-frame clones, some missing. The data contain around 80,000 clones, 94% of them singletons. Sequenced input: T cells isolated from PBMCs. The receptors were gathered from a human donor in good health.

The genes are TRBV4-2 and TRBJ2-7; 8 nucleotides agree with TRBD1. CDR3 size: 14 residues. Germline assignment: CDR1 LGHNA and CDR2 YNFKEQ. Trimming at V came to 5 bases and at J to 2 bases, leaving 5 bases not matched to a gene. The CDR3, as DNA: TGTGCCAGCAGCTATGGACAGGGCCCCTACGAGCAGTACTTC. Protein: CASSYGQGPYEQYF.

The chain carries TRBV9 and TRBJ2-3; TRBD1 agrees at 7 bases. The CDR3 covers 15 residues. Unmatched junction bases numbered 6, after V lost 5 bases and J lost 0 bases. The germline V gene encodes CDR1 SGDLS and CDR2 YYNGEE. CDR3 in amino acids: CASSIRGFSTDTQYF. CDR3 in DNA: TGTGCCAGCAGTATCAGGGGGTTTAGCACAGATACGCAGTATTTT.

The genes are TRBV15 and TRBJ2-3; TRBD2 agrees at 10 bases. Losses at the gene ends were 1 base for V and 1 base for J; bases not matched to a gene: 2. This CDR3 has 16 residues. Per germline, CDR1 LNHNV and CDR2 YYDKDF (reference sequence). The CDR3 protein is CATSRVLAGGTDTQYF. The CDR3 DNA reads TGTGCCACCAGCAGAGTGCTAGCGGGGGGCACAGATACGCAGTATTTT.

The gene calls are TRBV5-1 and TRBJ1-1; TRBD1 might be the D (5 bases). Germline V gives CDR1 SGHRS, CDR2 YFSETQ. V was pared by 1 base and J by 4 bases, with 11 bases between. CDR3 length: 14 residues. The CDR3 DNA follows: TGCGCCAGCAGCTTGAGCAGGGAGGGCACTGAAGCTTTCTTT. Translated: CASSLSREGTEAFF.

The chain recombines TRBV25-1 with TRBJ1-2, with 9 bases matching TRBD1. The CDR3 length is 14 residues. CDR1 and CDR2 from the germline V gene are MGHDK and SYGVNS. V trimming: 7 bases; J trimming: 2 bases; junction bases outside the gene matches: 5. In DNA, the CDR3 is TGTGCCAGCAACTCCGGACAGGGGAACTATGGCTACACCTTC. Translating it yields CASNSGQGNYGYTF.

CDR3 nucleotides: TGCGCCAGCAGCCATTTGGGACTAGCGGGAGTTGATACGCAGTATTTT. Amino acids: CASSHLGLAGVDTQYF. The chain links TRBV4-1 to TRBJ2-3, with TRBD2 matching 14 bases. The germline CDR1 and CDR2 sequences are MGHRA and YSYEKL. The J segment lost 6 bases and the V segment lost 3 bases, leaving 5 bases of the junction unmatched. This CDR3 region has 16 residues.

The sample holds one count of this clone. The V gene is TRBV27, the J gene TRBJ2-3, with TRBD2 as a possible D gene (6 bases). Per germline, CDR1 MNHEY and CDR2 SMNVEV (reference sequence). There are 20 residues in the CDR3. The V end lost 2 bases, the J end lost 2 bases, and 26 bases lay between the germline ends. The CDR3, as DNA: TGTGCCAGCAGTTTAGTCCTTTCCGGGACTCCCCCAGCTACCACAGATACGCAGTATTTT. It is translated as CASSLVLSGTPPATTDTQYF.

This rearrangement joins TRBV19 to TRBJ2-7; tentatively, D is TRBD2 (5 bases). This CDR3 has 15 amino acids. Trimming took off 0 bases at V and 3 bases at J, with 12 bases between the two ends. Germline CDR1 is LNHDA and CDR2 is SQIVND (reference sequence). The CDR3: CASSIEREIDYEQYF. In nucleotides, the CDR3 is TGTGCCAGTAGTATAGAAAGGGAGATCGACTACGAGCAGTACTTC.

This chain joins TRBV19 and TRBJ2-1; tentative D call: TRBD2 (5 bases). Germline loops: CDR1 LNHDA, CDR2 SQIVND (reference sequence). This CDR3 has 17 residues. V was pared by 4 bases and J by 3 bases, with 19 bases between. CDR3 sequence reads: CASSTYGIRPFYNEQFF. The CDR3 nucleotides read TGTGCCAGTAGTACCTACGGGATAAGGCCTTTCTACAATGAGCAGTTCTTC.

The rearrangement uses TRBV5-4 and TRBJ2-7; 9 nucleotides align to TRBD2. Losses at the gene ends were 4 bases for V and 6 bases for J; bases not matched to a gene: 14. Per germline, CDR1 SGHNT and CDR2 YYREEE (reference sequence). This CDR3 contains 16 residues. CDR3 coding DNA: TGTGCCAGCAGCCCGATCCCAGCGGGAGGAGTTAGCGAGCAGTACTTC. Amino acid sequence: CASSPIPAGGVSEQYF.

J is TRBJ1-1 and V is TRBV7-2; no definite D call. Trimming stripped 2 bases from V and 2 bases from J, with 9 bases between. Germline-derived CDR1 and CDR2 are SGHTA and FQGNSA. The CDR3 length is 14 residues. The CDR3 region has the DNA TGTGCCAGCAGCTTAATTTTCGGTAACACTGAAGCTTTCTTT. This encodes CASSLIFGNTEAFF. Filled out from reference TRBV7-2 and TRBJ1-1, the complete variable domain reads GAGVSQSPSNKVTEKGKDVELRCDPISGHTALYWYRQSLGQGLEFLIYFQGNSAPDKSGLPSDRFSAERTGGSVSTLTIQRTQQEDSAVYLCASSLIFGNTEAFFGQGTRLTVV.

The V gene is TRBV27, the J gene TRBJ1-3; D remains unclear. The CDR3 covers 15 residues. Germline V lookup: CDR1 MNHEY, CDR2 SMNVEV (reference sequence). Trimming took off 3 bases at V and 4 bases at J, with 13 bases between the two ends. The CDR3 DNA reads TGTGCCAGCAGTTTGGGGAGTCCGGGAGGAAACACCATATATTTT. Encoded protein: CASSLGSPGGNTIYF.

The chain uses TRBV4-1 and TRBJ2-7, with 11 bases fitting TRBD2. Germline CDR1 MGHRA, CDR2 YSYEKL. Trimming cost V 2 bases and J 3 bases; bases outside gene matches: 3. This CDR3 comprises 15 residues. The CDR3 DNA follows: TGCGCCAGCAGCCAACCGACTAGCGGGGTCTACGAGCAGTACTTC. As protein: CASSQPTSGVYEQYF.

Note on this clone: The junction shows a germline mismatch at one end, possibly a read error. This chain links TRBV7-7 with TRBJ1-5; TRBD1 agrees at 8 bases. CDR1 and CDR2 (germline): SSHAT, FNYEAQ (reference sequence). The CDR3 spans 15 residues. Here the CDR3 reads CASSPSDRDCQPQHF. CDR3 DNA sequence: TGTGCTAGCAGCCCCTCGGACAGGGACTGCCAGCCCCAGCATTTT.

This clone was seen only a few times. The chain uses TRBV9 and TRBJ2-5; possibly TRBD1 for D (6 bases). V lost 0 bases to trimming and J lost 5 bases, with 14 bases between them. Per the germline V gene, CDR1 is SGDLS and CDR2 is YYNGEE. This CDR3 region has 15 residues. CDR3 coding DNA: TGTGCCAGCAGCGTAGGTCCAGGGGCGTGGGAGACCCAGTACTTC. Translation: CASSVGPGAWETQYF.

This sequence joins TRBV7-9 and TRBJ1-5; D may be TRBD1 (5 bases). Germline V gene data show CDR1 as SEHNR and CDR2 as FQNEAQ (reference sequence). The CDR3 is 13 amino acids. Between the trimmed V and J ends, which lost 5 bases and 4 bases, there was a span of 9 bases. The CDR3 DNA reads TGTGCCAGCAGCGGAAAGGGGAATCAGCCCCAGCATTTT. This translates into CASSGKGNQPQHF.

The V call is TRBV7-2, the J call TRBJ2-3; TRBD2 matches at 15 bases. After removal of 1 base from V and 13 bases from J, the junction contained 3 bases not matched to a gene. Per germline, CDR1 SGHTA and CDR2 FQGNSA. The CDR3 has 14 amino acids. CDR3 DNA: TGTGCCAGCAGCTTAGGGACTAGCGGGAGGGCCAAGTATTTT. Amino acid sequence: CASSLGTSGRAKYF.

The V call is TRBV6-1, the J call TRBJ2-2, with 11 positions matching TRBD1. Germline assignment: CDR1 MNHNS and CDR2 SASEGT. J was trimmed by 0 bases and V by 0 bases; bases with no gene match: 3. The CDR3 is made up of 18 amino acids. The CDR3 spells CASSEAWTGGANTGELFF. CDR3 nucleotides: TGTGCCAGCAGTGAAGCGTGGACAGGGGGCGCGAACACCGGGGAGCTGTTTTTT.

The table lists this clone with a count of one. V and J are TRBV6-1 and TRBJ1-5; D gene ambiguous. The germline V gene has CDR1 MNHNS and CDR2 SASEGT. Trimming pared 5 bases from V and 5 bases from J, leaving 7 bases between. This CDR3 has 12 residues. The CDR3 loop is CASSTIDQPQHF. The CDR3 DNA reads as TGTGCCAGCAGTACGATAGATCAGCCCCAGCATTTT.

This clone was seen only a few times. This chain's CDR3 is CASSLRQGPGYTF. As DNA, the CDR3 is TGTGCCAGCAGTCTAAGACAGGGGCCCGGCTACACCTTC. The chain has TRBV28 and TRBJ1-2; TRBD1 agrees at 8 bases. The CDR3 sequence is 13 residues long. Looked up from germline, CDR1 is MDHEN and CDR2 is SYDVKM. The V segment lost 5 bases and the J segment 8 bases; nucleotides outside the gene matches: 7.

The rearrangement joins TRBV18 to TRBJ1-5, with 8 positions matching TRBD1. V trimming: 4 bases; J trimming: 6 bases; junction bases outside the gene matches: 5. Germline V lookup: CDR1 KGHSH, CDR2 LQKENI. CDR3 length equals 14 residues. The CDR3 DNA sequence: TGTGCCAGCTCACTGCAGGGGGCGGGTCAGCCCCAGCATTTT. Translating it yields CASSLQGAGQPQHF. Combining the CDR3 with reference TRBV18 and TRBJ1-5 gives the whole variable domain NAGVMQNPRHLVRRRGQEARLRCSPMKGHSHVYWYRQLPEEGLKFMVYLQKENIIDESGMPKERFSAEFPKEGPSILRIQQVVRGDSAAYFCASSLQGAGQPQHFGDGTRLSIL.

The gene calls are TRBV11-3 and TRBJ2-3; a weak D match, TRBD2 (7 bases). The V and J ends lost 2 bases and 0 bases respectively, with 12 bases between them. The CDR3 covers 16 residues. The germline CDR1 and CDR2 sequences are SGHNT and YENEEA. The CDR3 sequence is CASSLRGGTSTDTQYF. The DNA for the CDR3 is TGTGCCAGCAGCTTAAGGGGGGGTACTAGCACAGATACGCAGTATTTT.

This clone was found once. The chain has TRBV5-5 and TRBJ2-7, with 8 bases that match TRBD2. The V and J ends lost 4 bases and 2 bases, in that order; junction bases with no gene match: 8. Germline V gene data show CDR1 as SGHKS and CDR2 as YYEKEE (reference sequence). The CDR3 has 15 residues. The CDR3: CASSVSAGGPYEQYF. The DNA for the CDR3 is TGTGCCAGCAGCGTCTCGGCGGGGGGACCCTACGAGCAGTACTTC.

This clone came up a few times. The chain uses TRBV7-2 and TRBJ1-1; tentative D call: TRBD1 (5 bases). Germline V gives CDR1 SGHTA, CDR2 FQGNSA. The CDR3 contains 15 residues. V lost 1 base and J 0 bases, leaving 9 bases between the germline ends. The CDR3 spells CASSLDRGMNTEAFF. DNA of the CDR3: TGTGCCAGCAGCTTAGATCGGGGGATGAACACTGAAGCTTTCTTT.

This clone occurred once. The chain combines TRBV19 with TRBJ1-1; D is perhaps TRBD1 (6 bases). CDR1 is LNHDA and CDR2 is SQIVND in the germline V gene (reference sequence). This CDR3 contains 15 residues. The V and J ends lost 4 bases and 7 bases respectively, with 19 bases between them. The CDR3, as DNA: TGTGCCAGTAGTACACAGGGACATGGGAAAAATGAAGCTTTCTTT. Its translation: CASSTQGHGKNEAFF.

V usage is TRBV7-6 and J usage is TRBJ2-1, with 12 bases fitting TRBD2. Germline CDR1 SGHVS, CDR2 FNYEAQ. The junction had 10 bases not matched to a gene; V was cut back by 5 bases and J by 8 bases. The CDR3 spans 16 residues. CDR3 sequence: CASSVTSSGRADEQFF. For the CDR3, the DNA is TGTGCCAGCAGCGTGACCTCTAGCGGGAGGGCTGATGAGCAGTTCTTC.

The rearrangement uses TRBV27 and TRBJ1-1, with 7 bases fitting TRBD1. Trimming at V came to 8 bases and at J to 4 bases, leaving 4 bases not matched to a gene. Per the germline V gene, CDR1 is MNHEY and CDR2 is SMNVEV (reference sequence). The CDR3 has 12 residues. CDR3 in amino acids: CASFQGVTEAFF. The CDR3, as DNA: TGTGCCAGCTTCCAGGGGGTCACTGAAGCTTTCTTT.

This sequence joins TRBV5-6 and TRBJ1-4, with 7 bases that match TRBD1. V was clipped by 4 bases and J by 2 bases; unmatched bases: 8. The CDR3 is made up of 16 amino acids. CDR1 SGHDT and CDR2 YYEEEE come from the germline V gene. The CDR3: CASSQSQQGTNEKLFF. CDR3 nucleotides: TGTGCCAGCAGCCAGAGCCAACAGGGGACTAATGAAAAACTGTTTTTT. Full variable domain (remainder filled in from reference TRBV5-6 and TRBJ1-4): DAGVTQSPTHLIKTRGQQVTLRCSPKSGHDTVSWYQQALGQGPQFIFQYYEEEERQRGNFPDRFSGHQFPNYSSELNVNALLLGDSALYLCASSQSQQGTNEKLFFGSGTQLSVL.

The table lists this clone with a count of one. The rearrangement uses TRBV10-2 and TRBJ2-1, with 11 bases lining up with TRBD1. V dropped 3 bases and J dropped 5; count of bases not matched to a gene: 6. CDR3 length equals 16 residues. Germline values: CDR1 WSHSY, CDR2 SAAADI. The CDR3 sequence: CASSESGQGANNEQFF. The CDR3 DNA reads TGCGCCAGCAGTGAATCTGGACAGGGGGCCAACAATGAGCAGTTCTTC.

V gene TRBV25-1 combines with J gene TRBJ2-2, with D unclear. The germline CDR1 and CDR2 sequences are MGHDK and SYGVNS. The V end was cut by 5 bases, the J end by 4 bases, with 11 bases between. The CDR3 loop spans 14 amino acids. CDR3 DNA sequence: TGTGCCAGCAGTCGTCAGGTTGGCACCGGGGAGCTGTTTTTT. It codes for CASSRQVGTGELFF.